The clone carrying this T cell receptor beta chain has only a few counts. What it binds is not known. CDR1 and CDR2 (germline): LNHDA, SQIVND (reference sequence). The CDR3 is 15 amino acids. V lost 3 bases, J lost 3 bases, and 12 bases lay in between. It was with 60 Vbeta and 13 Jbeta primers that the PCR ran. The method was immunoSEQ multiplex PCR; TCRdb's version includes in-frame clones alone and lacks a portion of them. The sample lists some 150,000 clones, 76% occurring once. The data were taken from a study of cytomegalovirus exposure and HLA in healthy donors. Study-wide background: Within an early data release were tens of millions of unique TCRs drawn from HLA-typed donors. Study-level results: In vitro data verified a few CMV-associated chains as specific for CMV antigens.

The clonotype comes from a female donor in good health and CMV-seronegative. The rearrangement uses TRBV19 and TRBJ1-5; D may be TRBD1 (6 bases). Sequencing used PBMCs. CDR3 nucleotides: TGTGCCAGTAGTATTTCGTCAGGGGCCAATCAGCCCCAGCATTTT. As protein: CASSISSGANQPQHF.